This T cell receptor (beta chain) was obtained from a study of technical replicates of blood from a few donors. Here immunoSEQ multiplex PCR was the method, and the copy in TCRdb shows in-frame clones only, minus some. Of 75,000 to 100,000 clones in the sample, 94% are singletons; the top ten hold 0.24%. The CDR3 is made up of 14 amino acids. CDR1 LNHDA and CDR2 SQIVND come from the germline V gene (reference sequence). V was clipped by 3 bases and J by 1 base, with 9 bases between them. This rearrangement joins TRBV19 to TRBJ1-1; D gene uncertain. The sequence derives from a human donor in good health. Source material: T cells isolated from PBMCs. CDR3 sequence reads: CASSIYRRNTEAFF. CDR3 in DNA: TGTGCCAGTAGTATTTATCGGAGGAACACTGAAGCTTTCTTT.